This is a list of T cell receptor beta chains from one sample in a study of blood T cell repertoires in COVID-19. Clones were read by immunoSEQ multiplex PCR, and TCRdb kept only the in-frame ones, dropping some. The data contain some 73,000 clones, 85% of them singletons. The specimen was peripheral blood. The receptor set was obtained from a man aged 45-65 years with COVID-19, enrolled during active disease. CDR3s include the opening cysteine and the closing phenylalanine or tryptophan. Expanded clones are given a class, and other clones once, few, many or no size at all.

clone size | V gene | CDR3 protein
- | TRBV27 | CVVGLNQPQHF
few | TRBV6-2/TRBV6-3 | CASSSPLGTSGRAVYEQYF
- | TRBV11-2 | CASSQLAGADTQYF
- | TRBV2 | CASSLTGVAFF
- | TRBV5-1 | CASSLGRESPTDTQYF
once | TRBV5-1 | CASSLGQGLNTEAFF
- | TRBV6-6 | CASTGGQGGTDTQYF
- | TRBV4-1 | CASSQQNGGADEAFF
- | TRBV9 | CASSVSPTGNGGNIQYF
- | TRBV10-3 | CAISGFESYEQYF
- | TRBV7-6 | CASSSPGQGALGANVLTF
- | TRBV5-1 | CASSLGTERAYGYTF
- | TRBV2 | CASGAVAGTGELFF
- | TRBV10-3 | CAISEYGTGENQPQHF
- | TRBV29-1 | CSAHGVGETQYF
once | TRBV2 | CASTGQGSTDTQYF
- | TRBV18 | CASSPRQGNQPQHF
- | TRBV5-1 | CASSLLGGLAGGPFRYNEQFF
- | TRBV28 | CASSPRGQGKDIQYF
- | TRBV5-1 | CASSLALAGVNTEAFF
- | TRBV9 | CASSVVEGNEQFF
- | TRBV4-1 | CASSPGQYTEAFF
- | TRBV9 | CASSRQVILNTEAFF
- | TRBV2 | CASSPDYSQSYEQYF
- | TRBV3-1/TRBV3-2 | CASSQGGRLDQPQHF
- | TRBV6-5 | CASSRKISTGIGYTF
- | TRBV3-1/TRBV3-2 | CASSQSGRRDEQFF
- | TRBV3-1/TRBV3-2 | CASSQEAGTNTGELFF
- | TRBV6-5 | CASSHRDSNQPQHF
- | TRBV2 | CASSDDRASYNSPLHF
- | TRBV5-8 | CASSLRQGLNYGYTF
once | TRBV10-2 | CASASRPLGTGGYEQYF
few | TRBV30 | CAWRALGGNTEAFF
- | TRBV6-5 | CATDDRGVYNEQFF
once | TRBV5-4 | CASSSNPDRVNSPLHF
- | TRBV2 | CASTPVLAVRGGDEQYF
- | TRBV28 | CASSLGGAGLNTEAFF
- | TRBV2 | CASSEKDGTTNEKLFF
- | TRBV2 | CASSELAGGRSKNIQYF
- | TRBV5-4 | CASSSPGQGSRETQYF
- | TRBV11-3 | CASSLIVSGIGVNTIYF
- | TRBV11-2 | CASSRATGGTEAFF
- | TRBV5-1 | CASSWGLAGGPREQYF
- | TRBV2 | CASTHREGDEQYF
- | TRBV3-1/TRBV3-2 | CASSHRRGYSPLHF
- | TRBV28 | CASSKPLTSVQYF
- | TRBV6-2/TRBV6-3 | CASSYPGQGAIGNQPQHF